A selection of T cell receptor beta chains follows, all from one sample in a study. Assay used: immunoSEQ multiplex PCR; TCRdb lists only in-frame clones, some missing. The table has tens of thousands of clones, more than 80% seen once; the top ten hold roughly 10%. The sample taken for sequencing was PBMCs. Source of these receptors: a man in his forties or fifties with rheumatoid arthritis. Each CDR3 is given with its conserved first and last residue. A D gene is named only where the DNA matches it firmly. Rows may omit the clone size; those that give it use once, few, many or a size class.

j_call d_call clone_size cdr3_length v_call cdr3_aa cdr3_nt
TRBJ2-1 TRBD2 . 16 TRBV7-7 CASSLGSASGNNEQFF TGTGCTAGCAGCTTAGGATCGGCTAGCGGGAACAATGAGCAGTTCTTC
TRBJ2-2 TRBD2 . 14 TRBV19 CARLAGGCVGELFF TGTGCCAGACTAGCGGGGGGTTGTGTCGGGGAGCTGTTTTTT
TRBJ1-1 TRBD1 . 16 TRBV28 CASSTPRGRRNTEAFF TGTGCCAGCAGTACTCCGAGGGGGCGCCGGAACACTGAAGCTTTCTTT
TRBJ2-7 . . 13 TRBV12-3/TRBV12-4 CASSFDLGYEQYF TGTGCCAGCAGTTTTGACTTGGGCTACGAGCAGTACTTC
TRBJ2-7 . . 14 TRBV3-1/TRBV3-2 CASSQDPGLGEQYF TGTGCCAGCAGCCAAGACCCAGGGCTGGGCGAGCAGTACTTC
TRBJ2-7 TRBD1 . 19 TRBV10-3 CAIRSEKLVRGSANDEQYF TGTGCCATCAGGTCAGAGAAACTCGTCAGGGGGTCCGCAAACGACGAGCAGTACTTC
TRBJ2-7 . . 16 TRBV5-4 CASSRGSRESSYEQYF TGTGCCAGCAGCCGGGGTAGCCGGGAGAGCTCCTACGAGCAGTACTTC
TRBJ1-4 . few 14 TRBV6-6 CASSHDSIGEKLFF TGTGCCAGCAGTCACGACAGTATCGGTGAAAAACTGTTTTTT
TRBJ2-2 . . 15 TRBV18 CASSPRELGTGELFF TGTGCCAGCTCACCACGGGAATTGGGCACCGGGGAGCTGTTTTTT
TRBJ2-3 TRBD2 once 17 TRBV4-1 CASSQDLTSGSTDTQYF TGCGCCAGCAGCCAAGATCTAACTAGCGGAAGCACAGATACGCAGTATTTT
TRBJ2-7 . . 12 TRBV29-1 CSVEDPAREQYF TGCAGCGTTGAGGACCCCGCGCGCGAGCAGTACTTC
TRBJ2-5 . . 13 TRBV18 CASSSTYGETQYF TGTGCCAGCTCTTCCACATATGGAGAGACCCAGTACTTC
TRBJ2-7 TRBD2 . 15 TRBV9 CASSVGGRRLDEQYF TGTGCCAGCAGCGTCGGGGGGAGGAGATTAGACGAGCAGTACTTC
TRBJ1-1 . . 16 TRBV2 CASSEGLVGRNTEAFF TGTGCCAGCAGTGAAGGCTTAGTGGGCCGGAACACTGAAGCTTTCTTT
TRBJ2-1 TRBD2 . 16 TRBV6-4 CASKSHSGVSYNEQFF TGTGCCAGCAAATCCCATAGCGGGGTCTCCTACAATGAGCAGTTCTTC
TRBJ1-5 . . 15 TRBV5-5 CASSWAGAENQPQHF TGTGCCAGCAGCTGGGCGGGGGCCGAGAATCAGCCCCAGCATTTT
TRBJ1-5 . . 14 TRBV27 CASSLLAGNQPQHF TGTGCCAGCAGTCTCCTGGCAGGCAATCAGCCCCAGCATTTT
TRBJ1-5 TRBD1 . 14 TRBV5-5 CASSRTGESQPQHF TGTGCCAGCAGCCGAACAGGGGAAAGTCAGCCCCAGCATTTT
TRBJ1-2 . . 14 TRBV5-6 CASSLRQLIYGYTF TGTGCCAGCAGCCTTCGACAGTTAATCTATGGCTACACCTTC
TRBJ1-6 . . 17 TRBV3-1/TRBV3-2 CASSQAASGGYNSPLHF TGTGCCAGCAGCCAAGCCGCCTCGGGGGGCTATAATTCACCCCTCCACTTT
TRBJ2-1 . . 16 TRBV5-1 CASSLGYGSSYNEQFF TGCGCCAGCAGCTTGGGATACGGTAGCTCCTACAATGAGCAGTTCTTC
TRBJ2-2 . . 15 TRBV7-9 CASSITSTNTGELFF TGTGCCAGCAGTATAACGAGTACGAACACCGGGGAGCTGTTTTTT
TRBJ1-1 . . 14 TRBV7-3 CASSLNAGNTEAFF TGTGCCAGCAGCTTAAACGCAGGGAACACTGAAGCTTTCTTT
TRBJ1-5 TRBD1 . 15 TRBV5-8 CASSSWDRENQPQHF TGTGCCAGCAGCTCGTGGGACAGGGAAAATCAGCCCCAGCATTTT
TRBJ1-6 . . 13 TRBV9 CASSAGGNSPLHF TGTGCCAGCAGCGCGGGGGGTAATTCACCCCTCCACTTT
TRBJ1-6 . few 15 TRBV2 CASRDEGIHNSPLHF TGTGCCAGCAGGGACGAGGGGATTCATAATTCACCCCTCCACTTT
TRBJ2-3 . . 14 TRBV19 CASSIMTDTDTQYF TGTGCCAGTAGTATCATGACAGATACAGATACGCAGTATTTT
TRBJ1-5 . . 17 TRBV19 CASSIGVPGPEGQPQHF TGTGCCAGTAGTATAGGAGTCCCGGGACCCGAAGGGCAGCCCCAGCATTTT
TRBJ1-1 . . 14 TRBV4-3 CASSQDISNTEAFF TGCGCCAGCAGCCAAGATATAAGTAACACTGAAGCTTTCTTT
TRBJ1-4 . . 15 TRBV11-2 CASSLVEGINEKLFF TGTGCCAGCAGCTTAGTTGAGGGAATCAATGAAAAACTGTTTTTT
TRBJ1-1 . once 11 TRBV12-3/TRBV12-4 CASSLKFEAFF TGTGCCAGCAGTTTAAAGTTTGAAGCTTTCTTT
TRBJ1-6 . . 14 TRBV9 CASSLRTQDSPLHF TGTGCCAGCAGCTTGAGGACACAAGATTCACCCCTCCACTTT
TRBJ2-3 . . 14 TRBV11-3 CASSLGLGTDTQYF TGTGCCAGCAGCTTAGGCCTTGGCACAGATACGCAGTATTTT
TRBJ2-1 TRBD2 . 16 TRBV24-1 CATSDHLAGGGNEQFF TGTGCCACCAGTGATCATCTAGCGGGAGGGGGTAATGAGCAGTTCTTC
TRBJ2-7 . once 16 TRBV6-5 CASSYRGAYTRYEQYF TGTGCCAGCAGTTACCGTGGGGCATATACCCGCTACGAGCAGTACTTC
TRBJ1-1 . . 15 TRBV5-6 CASSLAMGMNTEAFF TGTGCCAGCAGCTTGGCGATGGGAATGAACACTGAAGCTTTCTTT
TRBJ2-1 TRBD2 . 15 TRBV13 CASSLMGSGRNEQFF TGTGCCAGCAGCTTAATGGGTAGCGGGAGAAATGAGCAGTTCTTC
TRBJ1-5 . . 15 TRBV9 CASSRAPQGNQPQHF TGTGCCAGCAGCCGAGCCCCCCAGGGCAATCAGCCCCAGCATTTT
TRBJ2-3 TRBD1 . 15 TRBV5-1 CASSLKSGGGDTQYF TGCGCCAGCAGCTTGAAGTCAGGGGGCGGAGATACGCAGTATTTT
TRBJ1-5 TRBD1 . 15 TRBV10-3 CAISEGQGVNQPQHF TGTGCCATCAGTGAGGGGCAGGGGGTCAATCAGCCCCAGCATTTT
TRBJ2-1 . . 14 TRBV7-2 CASSSRTQYNEQFF TGTGCCAGCAGCTCCCGGACTCAATACAATGAGCAGTTCTTC
TRBJ2-5 . . 15 TRBV3-1/TRBV3-2 CASSQSKTLSGTQYF TGTGCCAGCAGCCAAAGCAAGACTCTATCGGGGACCCAGTACTTC
TRBJ1-5 . . 16 TRBV30 CAWDAGRGYSNQPQHF TGTGCCTGGGATGCAGGGAGAGGATATAGCAATCAGCCCCAGCATTTT
TRBJ1-1 . . 11 TRBV7-3 CASSLLGEAFF TGTGCCAGCAGCTTATTGGGTGAAGCTTTCTTT
TRBJ1-5 TRBD1 . 17 TRBV19 CASSLRQGSWSNQPQHF TGTGCCAGTAGTCTACGACAGGGGAGTTGGAGCAATCAGCCCCAGCATTTT
TRBJ1-2 . . 11 TRBV29-1 CSVAQNYGYTF TGCAGCGTTGCCCAGAACTATGGCTACACCTTC
TRBJ2-3 . . 11 TRBV5-1 CASKGGDTQYF TGCGCCAGCAAGGGAGGAGATACGCAGTATTTT
TRBJ1-5 . . 14 TRBV28 CASSLGFGNQPQHF TGTGCCAGCAGTTTAGGGTTTGGCAATCAGCCCCAGCATTTT
TRBJ1-2 TRBD1 . 13 TRBV3-1/TRBV3-2 CASSSGQGGGYTF TGTGCCAGCAGCTCGGGACAGGGGGGCGGCTACACCTTC
TRBJ2-3 TRBD1 once 16 TRBV7-9 CASSPGDRGNTDTQYF TGTGCCAGCAGCCCCGGCGACAGGGGGAACACAGATACGCAGTATTTT
TRBJ1-4 . once 13 TRBV11-2 CASSLAEGVKLFF TGTGCCAGCAGCTTAGCCGAAGGGGTAAAACTGTTTTTT
TRBJ2-5 TRBD1 . 14 TRBV25-1 CASSEQTGAETQYF TGTGCCAGCAGTGAACAGACAGGGGCTGAGACCCAGTACTTC
TRBJ1-2 . . 13 TRBV5-8 CASSRTALNGYTF TGTGCCAGCAGCCGTACAGCGTTAAATGGCTACACCTTC